Listed below are T cell receptor beta chains from one sample, sequenced in a study of molecular identifiers for immune sequencing clone quantification. TCRdb independently ran MiXCR on the PCR reads; one entry per CDR3 protein. The sample shows a few hundred thousand distinct CDR3 sequences, 20% to 25% of them seen only once. Material: naive CD8+ T cells from blood, with Jurkat cell RNA spiked in. The source of these receptors is a human donor in good health. Some libraries in this study had Jurkat cell RNA spiked in. CDR3s include the opening cysteine and the closing phenylalanine or tryptophan. D genes are given only for firm matches. A clone size is listed for some rows: how often the clone was seen (once, few, many), or a class if it is expanded.

clone size,J gene,V gene,D gene,CDR3 protein,CDR3 DNA
few,TRBJ2-7,TRBV6-6,.,CASSYDDYEQYF,TGTGCCAGCAGTTACGATGACTACGAGCAGTACTTC
few,TRBJ2-2,TRBV18,.,CASSPLASTGELFF,TGTGCCAGCTCACCACTTGCGTCCACCGGGGAGCTGTTTTTT
many,TRBJ2-5,TRBV3-1,.,CASSGGGETQYF,TGTGCCAGCAGTGGGGGTGGCGAGACCCAGTACTTC
few,TRBJ2-1,TRBV19,TRBD1,CASSIAGTGFNEQFF,TGTGCCAGTAGTATTGCCGGGACAGGGTTCAATGAGCAGTTCTTC
.,TRBJ2-3,TRBV3-1,TRBD2,CASSRLLAGEISTDTQYF,TGTGCCAGCAGCCGGTTACTAGCGGGGGAAATCAGCACAGATACGCAGTATTTT
many,TRBJ2-2,TRBV7-9,.,CASSLAMDYLTGELFF,TGTGCCAGCAGCTTAGCTATGGACTATCTCACCGGGGAGCTGTTTTTT
many,TRBJ2-4,TRBV3-1,TRBD1,CASSLTGTENIQYF,TGTGCCAGCAGCCTGACCGGGACAGAAAACATTCAGTACTTC
.,TRBJ2-1,TRBV11-2,.,CASSLGGAESF,TGTGCCAGCAGCTTGGGGGGCGCGGAGTCCTTC
few,TRBJ2-7,TRBV4-3,TRBD1,CASSQETGGWGEQYF,TGCGCCAGCAGCCAAGAAACAGGGGGCTGGGGCGAGCAGTACTTC
many,TRBJ1-5,TRBV7-2,.,CASSLDAFQPQHF,TGTGCCAGCAGCTTAGATGCTTTTCAGCCCCAGCATTTT
.,TRBJ1-5,TRBV2,.,CASRVKNQPQHF,TGTGCCAGCAGAGTCAAGAATCAGCCCCAGCATTTT
many,TRBJ2-5,TRBV7-8,.,CASSLDPMVQETQYF,TGTGCCAGCAGCTTAGACCCTATGGTCCAAGAGACCCAGTACTTC
many,TRBJ2-3,TRBV19,TRBD1,CASRWGTGRADTQYF,TGTGCCAGTAGATGGGGGACAGGGAGAGCAGATACGCAGTATTTT
many,TRBJ1-2,TRBV29-1,.,CSVESPAGLGYTF,TGCAGCGTTGAGAGCCCGGCGGGGCTTGGCTACACCTTC
once,TRBJ2-7,TRBV27,TRBD1,CASQFRDRGQSSYEQYF,TGTGCCAGCCAATTCCGGGACAGGGGACAGAGCTCCTACGAGCAGTACTTC
many,TRBJ2-6,TRBV9,.,CASSPQASGANVLTF,TGTGCCAGCAGCCCGCAGGCCTCTGGGGCCAACGTCCTGACTTTC
.,TRBJ2-2,TRBV6-5,TRBD2,CASSLLAGENTGELFF,TGTGCCAGCAGCCTTCTAGCGGGAGAGAACACCGGGGAGCTGTTTTTT
few,TRBJ2-1,TRBV6-2/TRBV6-3,.,CASSYLESSYNEQFF,TGTGCCAGCAGTTACTTGGAAAGCTCCTACAATGAGCAGTTCTTC
many,TRBJ1-1,TRBV29-1,TRBD1,CSVDRDFNTEAFF,TGCAGCGTCGACAGGGACTTCAACACTGAAGCTTTCTTT
many,TRBJ2-3,TRBV4-1,.,CASSQVLGRTDTQYF,TGCGCCAGCAGCCAAGTGTTGGGCAGGACAGATACGCAGTATTTT
.,TRBJ1-5,TRBV12-3/TRBV12-4,TRBD1,CASSPLPGQGNQPQHF,TGTGCCAGCAGCCCCCTCCCGGGACAGGGCAATCAGCCCCAGCATTTT
few,TRBJ2-3,TRBV7-8,TRBD2,CASSLQAGDPDTQYF,TGTGCCAGCAGCTTACAAGCGGGGGACCCAGATACGCAGTATTTT
few,TRBJ2-5,TRBV4-1,TRBD2,CASSPLAGGSNQGTQYF,TGCGCCAGCAGCCCCCTAGCGGGGGGAAGTAACCAAGGGACCCAGTACTTC
few,TRBJ1-5,TRBV19,.,CASSPGLVINQPQHF,TGTGCCAGTAGCCCTGGACTGGTAATAAATCAGCCCCAGCATTTT
many,TRBJ2-6,TRBV2,TRBD1,CASSPETGIVSGANVLTF,TGTGCCAGCAGCCCGGAGACAGGGATAGTGTCTGGGGCCAACGTCCTGACTTTC
.,TRBJ1-1,TRBV5-8,.,CASSLVWENTEAFF,TGTGCCAGCAGCTTGGTGTGGGAAAACACTGAAGCTTTCTTT
.,TRBJ2-3,TRBV6-2/TRBV6-3,TRBD2,CASSYQGGGRTDTQYF,TGTGCCAGCAGTTACCAGGGCGGGGGGCGCACAGATACGCAGTATTTT
.,TRBJ2-1,TRBV5-6,.,CASSLSGIGVWNEQFF,TGTGCCAGCAGCTTGTCTGGTATCGGAGTTTGGAATGAGCAGTTCTTC
many,TRBJ2-3,TRBV5-4,.,CASSLAFYSTDTQYF,TGTGCCAGCAGCTTGGCCTTCTATAGCACAGATACGCAGTATTTT
.,TRBJ2-1,TRBV5-6,TRBD2,CASSHLAGSYNEQSF,TGTGCCAGCAGCCATCTAGCGGGGAGCTACAATGAGCAGTCCTTC
few,TRBJ2-1,TRBV15,TRBD1,CATSPYRQGYYNEQFF,TGTGCCACCAGCCCCTATAGACAGGGTTACTACAATGAGCAGTTCTTC
few,TRBJ2-1,TRBV19,TRBD1,CASSISSRGINEQFF,TGTGCCAGTAGTATAAGTTCCAGGGGGATAAATGAGCAGTTCTTC
many,TRBJ2-1,TRBV5-3,.,CARSLEGHTYNEQFF,TGTGCCAGAAGCTTGGAAGGACACACCTACAATGAGCAGTTCTTC
.,TRBJ2-7,TRBV6-2/TRBV6-3,TRBD1,CASSYSWDRRTYEQYF,TGTGCCAGCAGTTACTCGTGGGACAGGAGGACCTACGAGCAGTACTTC
many,TRBJ2-7,TRBV7-2,TRBD2,CASGIGAGGVSYEQYF,TGTGCCAGCGGCATAGGTGCGGGAGGCGTCTCCTACGAGCAGTACTTC
.,TRBJ1-1,TRBV2,.,CASCTGTEAFF,TGTGCCAGCTGCACCGGCACTGAAGCTTTCTTT
many,TRBJ1-5,TRBV6-5,TRBD1,CASSPGGGNQPQHF,TGTGCCAGCAGCCCAGGGGGCGGGAATCAGCCCCAGCATTTT
few,TRBJ1-1,TRBV5-6,.,CASSLSGLKAFF,TGTGCCAGCAGCTTATCCGGGCTCAAAGCTTTCTTT
many,TRBJ1-5,TRBV28,.,CASSPFPQPQHF,TGTGCCAGCAGTCCCTTTCCCCAGCCCCAGCATTTT
.,TRBJ1-1,TRBV4-1,TRBD1,CASSQRTGLNTEAFF,TGCGCCAGCAGCCAAAGGACAGGGTTGAACACTGAAGCTTTCTTT
.,TRBJ1-5,TRBV2,.,CATLRPGMGNQPQHF,TGTGCCACCCTACGCCCAGGGATGGGCAATCAGCCCCAGCATTTT
few,TRBJ2-1,TRBV19,TRBD2,CASSWTSGSGEQFF,TGTGCCAGTAGTTGGACTAGCGGGAGCGGCGAGCAGTTCTTC
few,TRBJ2-5,TRBV14,TRBD2,CASSQGAGGQETQYF,TGTGCCAGCAGCCAGGGAGCGGGGGGCCAAGAGACCCAGTACTTC
.,TRBJ2-7,TRBV6-1,.,CASSERSTGWVYEQYF,TGTGCCAGCAGTGAAAGGAGTACAGGGTGGGTTTACGAGCAGTACTTC
few,TRBJ2-3,TRBV20-1,TRBD2,CSASAGRRYTQYF,TGCAGTGCCTCAGCGGGACGAAGGTATACGCAGTATTTT
few,TRBJ2-1,TRBV7-9,.,CASSLTGVEEQFF,TGTGCCAGCAGCTTAACGGGAGTGGAAGAGCAGTTCTTC
.,TRBJ2-6,TRBV3-1,.,CASSLQSPATGDLNSGANVLTF,TGTGCCAGCAGCTTACAAAGTCCCGCGACAGGAGACTTGAACTCTGGGGCCAACGTCCTGACTTTC
few,TRBJ1-1,TRBV28,.,CASSLSPGNTEAFF,TGTGCCAGCAGTTTATCACCGGGCAACACTGAAGCTTTCTTT
many,TRBJ1-1,TRBV6-5,.,CASSSNGASTEAFF,TGTGCCAGCAGTTCCAACGGGGCGTCCACTGAAGCTTTCTTT
.,TRBJ2-1,TRBV24-1,TRBD2,CATSVGGSSFDEQFF,TGTGCCACCAGTGTGGGAGGGAGTTCCTTTGATGAGCAGTTCTTC
many,TRBJ1-3,TRBV2,.,CASTADPTSSGNTIYF,TGTGCCAGCACCGCGGACCCCACGAGCTCTGGAAACACCATATATTTT
.,TRBJ1-1,TRBV6-5,.,CASSVSALNTGAFF,TGTGCCAGCAGTGTCAGCGCGCTGAACACTGGAGCTTTCTTT
.,TRBJ1-3,TRBV4-3,.,CASSQDSRTTGSTIYF,TGCGCCAGCAGCCAAGACAGCCGAACCACTGGAAGCACCATATATTTT